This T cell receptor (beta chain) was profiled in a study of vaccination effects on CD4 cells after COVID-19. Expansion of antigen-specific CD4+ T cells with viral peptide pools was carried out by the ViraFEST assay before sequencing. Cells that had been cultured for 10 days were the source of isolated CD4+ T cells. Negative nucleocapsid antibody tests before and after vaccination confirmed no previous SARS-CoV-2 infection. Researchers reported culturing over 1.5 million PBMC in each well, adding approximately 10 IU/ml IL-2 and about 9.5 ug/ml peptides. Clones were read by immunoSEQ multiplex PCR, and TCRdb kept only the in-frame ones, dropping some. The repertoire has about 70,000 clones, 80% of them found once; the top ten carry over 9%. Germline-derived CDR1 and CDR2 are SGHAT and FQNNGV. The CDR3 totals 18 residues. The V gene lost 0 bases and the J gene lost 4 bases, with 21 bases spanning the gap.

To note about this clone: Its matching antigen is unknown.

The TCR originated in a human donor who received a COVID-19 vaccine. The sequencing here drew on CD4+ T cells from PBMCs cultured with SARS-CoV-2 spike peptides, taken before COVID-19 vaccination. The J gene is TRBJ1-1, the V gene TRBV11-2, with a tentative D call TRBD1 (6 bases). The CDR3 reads CASSLDQVGRGLGTEAFF. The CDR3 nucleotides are TGTGCCAGCAGCTTAGATCAGGTGGGCAGGGGATTGGGCACTGAAGCTTTCTTT.